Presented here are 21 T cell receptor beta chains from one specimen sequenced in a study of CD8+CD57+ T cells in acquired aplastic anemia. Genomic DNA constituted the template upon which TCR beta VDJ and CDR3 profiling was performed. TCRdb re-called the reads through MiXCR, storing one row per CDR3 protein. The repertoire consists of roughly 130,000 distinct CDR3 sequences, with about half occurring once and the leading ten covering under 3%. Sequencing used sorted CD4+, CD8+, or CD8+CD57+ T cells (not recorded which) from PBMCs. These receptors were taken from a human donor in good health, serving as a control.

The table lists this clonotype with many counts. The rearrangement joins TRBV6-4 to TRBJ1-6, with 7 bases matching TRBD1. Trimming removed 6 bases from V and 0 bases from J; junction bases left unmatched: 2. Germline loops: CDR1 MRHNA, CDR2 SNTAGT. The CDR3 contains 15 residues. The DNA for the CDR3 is TGTGCCAGCAGCCGGGACAGCTCCTATAATTCACCCCTCCACTTT. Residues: CASSRDSSYNSPLHF.

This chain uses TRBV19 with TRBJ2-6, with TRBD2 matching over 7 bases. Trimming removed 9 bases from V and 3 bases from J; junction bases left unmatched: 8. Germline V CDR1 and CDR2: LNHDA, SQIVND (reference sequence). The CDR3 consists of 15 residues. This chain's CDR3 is CASQRGSGGANVLTF. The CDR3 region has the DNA TGTGCCAGCCAACGCGGGAGCGGTGGGGCCAACGTCCTGACTTTC.

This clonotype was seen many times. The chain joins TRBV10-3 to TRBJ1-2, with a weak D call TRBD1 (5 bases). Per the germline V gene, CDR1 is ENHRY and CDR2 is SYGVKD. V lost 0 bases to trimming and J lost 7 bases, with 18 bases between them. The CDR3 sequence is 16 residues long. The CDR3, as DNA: TGTGCCATCAGTGAGTCGATGGGGGGAGATCTTCTTGGCTACACCTTC. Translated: CAISESMGGDLLGYTF.

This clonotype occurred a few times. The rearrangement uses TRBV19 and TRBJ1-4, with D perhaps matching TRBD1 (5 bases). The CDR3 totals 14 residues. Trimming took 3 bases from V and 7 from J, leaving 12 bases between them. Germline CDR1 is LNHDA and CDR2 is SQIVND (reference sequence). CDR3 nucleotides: TGTGCCAGTAGTATCGGCCAGGGCGGTGAAAAACTGTTTTTT. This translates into CASSIGQGGEKLFF.

The CDR3 bases are TGCAGTGCTAGTGGAAAGTACGACGGGGGGAACTATATGAACACTGAAGCTTTCTTT. It codes for CSASGKYDGGNYMNTEAFF. The chain carries TRBV20-1 and TRBJ1-1; weak D call: TRBD1 (5 bases). This CDR3 has 19 amino acids. The germline gives CDR1 DFQATT, CDR2 SNEGSKA (reference sequence). V was pared by 3 bases and J by 0 bases, with 26 bases between.

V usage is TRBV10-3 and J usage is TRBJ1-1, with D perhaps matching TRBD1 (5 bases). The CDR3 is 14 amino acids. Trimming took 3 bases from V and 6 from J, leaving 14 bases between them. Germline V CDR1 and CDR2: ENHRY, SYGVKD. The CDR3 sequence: CAISDREGTAEAFF. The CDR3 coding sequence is TGTGCCATCAGTGATAGGGAGGGGACTGCTGAAGCTTTCTTT.

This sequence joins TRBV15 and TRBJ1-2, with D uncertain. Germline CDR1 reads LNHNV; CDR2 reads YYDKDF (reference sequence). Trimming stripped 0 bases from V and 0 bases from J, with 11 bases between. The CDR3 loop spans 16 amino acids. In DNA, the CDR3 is TGTGCCACCAGCAGAGATTATGCCGTTTCTAACTATGGCTACACCTTC. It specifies CATSRDYAVSNYGYTF.

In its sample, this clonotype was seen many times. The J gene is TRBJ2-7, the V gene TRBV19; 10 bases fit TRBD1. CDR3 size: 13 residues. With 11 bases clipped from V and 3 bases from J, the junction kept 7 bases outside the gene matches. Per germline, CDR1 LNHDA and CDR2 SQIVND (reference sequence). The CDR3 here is CACGTGESYEQYF. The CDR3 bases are TGTGCCTGCGGGACAGGGGAAAGCTACGAGCAGTACTTC.

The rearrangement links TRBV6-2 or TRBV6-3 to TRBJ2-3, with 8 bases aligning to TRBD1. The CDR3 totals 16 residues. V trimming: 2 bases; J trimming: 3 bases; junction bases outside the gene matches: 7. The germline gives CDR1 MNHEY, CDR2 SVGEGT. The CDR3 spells CASSYGTGRDTDTQYF. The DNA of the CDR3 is TGTGCCAGCAGTTACGGGACAGGCAGGGATACAGATACGCAGTATTTT.

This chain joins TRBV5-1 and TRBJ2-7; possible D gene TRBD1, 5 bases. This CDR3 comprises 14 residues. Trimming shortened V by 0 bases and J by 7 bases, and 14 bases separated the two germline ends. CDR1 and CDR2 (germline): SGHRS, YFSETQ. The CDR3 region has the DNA TGCGCCAGCAGCTTGGGGGCAGGGTGGTATGAGCAGTACTTC. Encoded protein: CASSLGAGWYEQYF.

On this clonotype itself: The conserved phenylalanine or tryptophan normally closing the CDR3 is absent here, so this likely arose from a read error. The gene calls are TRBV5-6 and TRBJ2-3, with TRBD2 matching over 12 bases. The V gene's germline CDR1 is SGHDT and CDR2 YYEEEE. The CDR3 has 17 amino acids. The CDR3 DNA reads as TGTGCCAGCGGCTTGGTAGCTAGCGGGGGGGCGACAGATACGCAGTATTCT. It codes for CASGLVASGGATDTQYS.

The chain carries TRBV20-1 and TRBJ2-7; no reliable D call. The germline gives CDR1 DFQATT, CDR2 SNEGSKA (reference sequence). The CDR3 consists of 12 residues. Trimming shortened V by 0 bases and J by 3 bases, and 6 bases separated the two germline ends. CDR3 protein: CSARDRSYEQYF. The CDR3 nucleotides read TGCAGTGCTAGAGATCGGAGCTACGAGCAGTACTTC.

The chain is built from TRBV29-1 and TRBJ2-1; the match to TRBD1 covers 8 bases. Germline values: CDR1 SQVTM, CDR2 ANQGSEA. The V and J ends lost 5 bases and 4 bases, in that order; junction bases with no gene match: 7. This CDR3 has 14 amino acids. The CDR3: CSVSDRGFYNEQFF. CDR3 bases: TGCAGCGTTTCTGACAGGGGATTTTACAATGAGCAGTTCTTC.

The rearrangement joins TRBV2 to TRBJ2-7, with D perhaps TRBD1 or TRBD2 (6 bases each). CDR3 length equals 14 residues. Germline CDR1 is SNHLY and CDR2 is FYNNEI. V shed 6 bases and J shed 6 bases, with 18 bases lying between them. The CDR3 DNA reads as TGTGCCAGCAGAACAGGGACTGGGGGCTGCGAGCAGTACTTC. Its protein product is CASRTGTGGCEQYF.

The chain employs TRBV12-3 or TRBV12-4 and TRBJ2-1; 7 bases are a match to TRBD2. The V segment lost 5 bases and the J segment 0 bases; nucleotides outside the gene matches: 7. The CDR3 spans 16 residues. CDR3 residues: CASSREAGSSYNEQFF. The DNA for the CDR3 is TGTGCCAGCAGTCGGGAAGCGGGGAGCTCCTACAATGAGCAGTTCTTC.

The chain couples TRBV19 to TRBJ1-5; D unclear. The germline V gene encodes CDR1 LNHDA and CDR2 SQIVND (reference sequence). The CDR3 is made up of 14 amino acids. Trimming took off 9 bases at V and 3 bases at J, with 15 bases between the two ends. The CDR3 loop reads CASSEGINNQPQHF. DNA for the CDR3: TGTGCCAGCAGTGAAGGGATCAACAATCAGCCCCAGCATTTT.

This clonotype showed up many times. The CDR3 bases are TGTGCCAGCAGTTACATCTTTGGGCAGCTCAATCAGCCCCAGCATTTT. Amino acids: CASSYIFGQLNQPQHF. The rearrangement links TRBV6-5 to TRBJ1-5; D remains ambiguous. CDR3 length: 16 residues. Germline assignment: CDR1 MNHEY and CDR2 SVGAGI. Trimming left V 2 bases short and J 3 bases short, with 14 bases between.

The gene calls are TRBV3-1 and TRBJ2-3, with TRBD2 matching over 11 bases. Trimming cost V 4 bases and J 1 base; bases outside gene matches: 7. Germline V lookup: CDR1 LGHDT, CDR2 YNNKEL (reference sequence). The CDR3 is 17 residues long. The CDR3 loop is CASSPAPLAGGTDTQYF. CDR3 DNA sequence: TGTGCCAGCAGCCCCGCCCCACTAGCGGGGGGCACAGATACGCAGTATTTT.

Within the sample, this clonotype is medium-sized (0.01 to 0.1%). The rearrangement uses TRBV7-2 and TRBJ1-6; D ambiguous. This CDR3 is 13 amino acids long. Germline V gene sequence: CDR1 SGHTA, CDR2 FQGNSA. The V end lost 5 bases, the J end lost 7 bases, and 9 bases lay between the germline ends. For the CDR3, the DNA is TGTGCCAGCAGCAGACCTGGGAATTCACCCCTCCACTTT. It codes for CASSRPGNSPLHF.

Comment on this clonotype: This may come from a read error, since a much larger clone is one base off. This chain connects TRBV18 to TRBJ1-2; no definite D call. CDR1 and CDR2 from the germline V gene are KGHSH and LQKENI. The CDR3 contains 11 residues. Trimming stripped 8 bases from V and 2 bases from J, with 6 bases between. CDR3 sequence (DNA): TGTGCCAGCCCACGAAACTATGGCTACACCTTC. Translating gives CASPRNYGYTF.

CDR3 sequence reads: CASSFSTGRYEQYF. DNA of the CDR3: TGTGCCAGCAGCTTTTCGACAGGGCGCTACGAGCAGTACTTC. V usage is TRBV7-9 and J usage is TRBJ2-7; 7 nucleotides match TRBD1. The junction had 5 bases not matched to a gene; V was cut back by 3 bases and J by 3 bases. The CDR3 consists of 14 residues. Germline loops: CDR1 SEHNR, CDR2 FQNEAQ (reference sequence).